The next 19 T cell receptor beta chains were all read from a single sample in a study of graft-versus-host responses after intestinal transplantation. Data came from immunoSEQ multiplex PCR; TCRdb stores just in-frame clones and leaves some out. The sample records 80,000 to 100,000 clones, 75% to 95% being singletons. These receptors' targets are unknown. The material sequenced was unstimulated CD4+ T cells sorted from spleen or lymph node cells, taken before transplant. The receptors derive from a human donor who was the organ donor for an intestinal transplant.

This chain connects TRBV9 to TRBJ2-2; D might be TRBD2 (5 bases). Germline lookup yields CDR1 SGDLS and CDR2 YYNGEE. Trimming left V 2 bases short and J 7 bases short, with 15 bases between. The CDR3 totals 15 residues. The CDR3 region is CASSVELGRIGELFF. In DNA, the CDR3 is TGTGCCAGCAGCGTGGAACTAGGACGCATCGGGGAGCTGTTTTTT.

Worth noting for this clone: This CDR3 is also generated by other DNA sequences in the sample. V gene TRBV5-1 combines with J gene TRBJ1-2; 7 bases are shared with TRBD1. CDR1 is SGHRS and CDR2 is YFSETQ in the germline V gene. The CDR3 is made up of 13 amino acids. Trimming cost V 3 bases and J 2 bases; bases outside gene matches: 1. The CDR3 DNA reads TGCGCCAGCAGCTGGGACAGAAACTATGGCTACACCTTC. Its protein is CASSWDRNYGYTF.

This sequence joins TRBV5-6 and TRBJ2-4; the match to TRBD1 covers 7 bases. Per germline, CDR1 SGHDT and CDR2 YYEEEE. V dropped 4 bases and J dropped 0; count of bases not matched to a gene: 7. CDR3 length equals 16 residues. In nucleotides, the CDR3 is TGTGCCAGCAGCCCACCGAGGGACAGAGCCAAAAACATTCAGTACTTC. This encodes CASSPPRDRAKNIQYF.

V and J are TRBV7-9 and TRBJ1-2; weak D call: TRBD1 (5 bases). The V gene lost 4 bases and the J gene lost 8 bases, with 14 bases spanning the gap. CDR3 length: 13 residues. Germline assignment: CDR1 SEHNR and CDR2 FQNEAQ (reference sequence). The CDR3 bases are TGTGCCAGCAGCTACCCCTGGAGGGACGGCTACACCTTC. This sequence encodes CASSYPWRDGYTF.

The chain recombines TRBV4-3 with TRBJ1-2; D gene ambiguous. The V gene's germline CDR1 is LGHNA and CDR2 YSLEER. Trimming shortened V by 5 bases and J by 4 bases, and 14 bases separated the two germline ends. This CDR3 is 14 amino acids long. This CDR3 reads CASSTSVTTYGYTF. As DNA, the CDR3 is TGCGCCAGCAGCACCAGCGTAACAACCTATGGCTACACCTTC.

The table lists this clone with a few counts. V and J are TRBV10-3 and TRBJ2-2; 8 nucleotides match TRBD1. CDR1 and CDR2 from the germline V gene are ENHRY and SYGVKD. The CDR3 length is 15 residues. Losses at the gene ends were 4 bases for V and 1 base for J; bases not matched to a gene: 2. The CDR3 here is CAISGGQGNTGELFF. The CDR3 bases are TGTGCCATCAGTGGCGGACAGGGGAACACCGGGGAGCTGTTTTTT.

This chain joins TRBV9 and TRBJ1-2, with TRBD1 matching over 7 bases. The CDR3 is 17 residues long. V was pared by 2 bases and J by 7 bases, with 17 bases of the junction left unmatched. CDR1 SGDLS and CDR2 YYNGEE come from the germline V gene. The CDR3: CASSVYSGQVVRGGYTF. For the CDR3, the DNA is TGTGCCAGCAGCGTGTATAGTGGACAGGTAGTCAGAGGTGGCTACACCTTC.

In DNA, the CDR3 is TGTGCCAGCAAGCGGGTGTGGGGAGAGACCCAGTACTTC. Translation: CASKRVWGETQYF. The chain has TRBV6-5 and TRBJ2-5; the D gene is possibly TRBD2 (6 bases). CDR3 length: 13 amino acids. CDR1 is MNHEY and CDR2 is SVGAGI in the germline V gene. V dropped 7 bases and J dropped 4 bases, with 13 bases sitting between them.

The CDR3 DNA reads TGTGCCAGTGCGGGGAGCTCCTATAATTCACCCCTCCACTTT. This codes for CASAGSSYNSPLHF. The rearrangement joins TRBV18 to TRBJ1-6; D remains ambiguous. The CDR3 loop spans 14 amino acids. Germline values: CDR1 KGHSH, CDR2 LQKENI. V was pared by 9 bases and J by 0 bases, with 9 bases between.

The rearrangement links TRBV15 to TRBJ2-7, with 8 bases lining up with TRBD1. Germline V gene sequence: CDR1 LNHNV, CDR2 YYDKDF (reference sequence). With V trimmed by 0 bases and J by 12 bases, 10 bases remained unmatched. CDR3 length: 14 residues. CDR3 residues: CATSRDLSGTGPYF. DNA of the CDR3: TGTGCCACCAGCAGAGATTTATCCGGGACAGGCCCGTACTTC.

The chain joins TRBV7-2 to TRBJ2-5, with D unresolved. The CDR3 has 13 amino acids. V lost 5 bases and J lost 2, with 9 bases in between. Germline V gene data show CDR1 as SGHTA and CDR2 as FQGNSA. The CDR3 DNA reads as TGTGCCAGCAGCATTTCTAGACAAGAGACCCAGTACTTC. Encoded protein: CASSISRQETQYF.

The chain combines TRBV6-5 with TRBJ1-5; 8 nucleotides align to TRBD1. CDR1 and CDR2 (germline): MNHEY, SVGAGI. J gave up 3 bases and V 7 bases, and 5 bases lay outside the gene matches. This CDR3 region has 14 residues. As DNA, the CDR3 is TGTGCCAGCACCCAGACAGGGGCCAATCAGCCCCAGCATTTT. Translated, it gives CASTQTGANQPQHF.

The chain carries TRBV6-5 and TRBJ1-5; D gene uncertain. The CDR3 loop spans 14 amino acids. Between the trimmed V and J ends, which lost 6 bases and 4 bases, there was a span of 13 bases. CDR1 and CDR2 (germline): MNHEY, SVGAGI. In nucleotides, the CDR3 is TGTGCCAGCAGAGGACTCGGAGAAAATCAGCCCCAGCATTTT. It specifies CASRGLGENQPQHF.

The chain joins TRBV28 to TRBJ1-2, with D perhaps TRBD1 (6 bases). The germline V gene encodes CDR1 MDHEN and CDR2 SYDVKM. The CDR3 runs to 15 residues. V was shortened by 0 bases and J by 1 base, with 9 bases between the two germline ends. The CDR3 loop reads CASSLWQGINYGYTF. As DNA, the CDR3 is TGTGCCAGCAGTTTATGGCAGGGGATTAACTATGGCTACACCTTC.

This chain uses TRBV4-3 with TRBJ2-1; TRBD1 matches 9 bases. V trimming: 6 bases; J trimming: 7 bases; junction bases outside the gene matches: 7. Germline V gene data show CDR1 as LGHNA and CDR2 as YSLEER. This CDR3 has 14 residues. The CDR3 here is CASSPGQGVNEQFF. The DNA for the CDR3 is TGCGCCAGCAGTCCGGGACAGGGAGTGAATGAGCAGTTCTTC.

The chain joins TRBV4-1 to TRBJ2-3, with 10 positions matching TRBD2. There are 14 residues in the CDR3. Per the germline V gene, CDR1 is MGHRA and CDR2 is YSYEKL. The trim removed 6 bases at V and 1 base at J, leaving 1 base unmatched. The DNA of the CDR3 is TGCGCCAGCAGGCTAGCGGGGGGCACAGATACGCAGTATTTT. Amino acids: CASRLAGGTDTQYF.

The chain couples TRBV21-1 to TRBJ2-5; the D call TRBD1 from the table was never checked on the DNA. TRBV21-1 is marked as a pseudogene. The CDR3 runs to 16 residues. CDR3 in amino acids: CANPDRGLDPQETQYF. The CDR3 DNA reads TGTGCCAACCCGGACAGGGGGCTTGACCCCCAAGAGACCCAGTACTTC.

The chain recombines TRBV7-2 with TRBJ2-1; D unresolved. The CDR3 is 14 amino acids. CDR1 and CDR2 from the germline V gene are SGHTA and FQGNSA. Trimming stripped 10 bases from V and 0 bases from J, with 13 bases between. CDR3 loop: CATKTYSSYNEQFF. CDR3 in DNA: TGTGCCACCAAAACATACAGCTCCTACAATGAGCAGTTCTTC.

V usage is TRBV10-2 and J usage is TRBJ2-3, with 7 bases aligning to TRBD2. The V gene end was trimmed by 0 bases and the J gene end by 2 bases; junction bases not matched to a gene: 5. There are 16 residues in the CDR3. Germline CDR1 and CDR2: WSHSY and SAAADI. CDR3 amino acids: CASSESTGGNTDTQYF. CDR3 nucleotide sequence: TGCGCCAGCAGTGAGTCGACGGGGGGTAACACAGATACGCAGTATTTT.